The TCR beta chain under discussion was sequenced for a study of blood T cell repertoires in COVID-19. Study context: Samples of COVID-19 (acute and convalescent) were obtained from the United States, Italy and Spain. The analysed material was cDNA or gDNA that came from T cells, B-cell-depleted T cells, or PBMCs.

How the authors handled the data: Reference gene primer amplification in the assay estimated nucleated cell counts. Here immunoSEQ multiplex PCR was the method, and the copy in TCRdb shows in-frame clones only, minus some. V, J and clone size reflect that table, while D and trimming were determined from the DNA. The sample carries more than 65,000 clones, about nine tenths recorded once. Trimming took 3 bases from V and 2 from J; bases not matched to a gene: 7. The germline V gene encodes CDR1 GTSNPN and CDR2 SVGIG (reference sequence). The CDR3 loop spans 15 amino acids. This TCR came from a man in his fifties or sixties with acute or convalescent COVID-19. The chain employs TRBV30 and TRBJ2-3, with 8 bases fitting TRBD2. The specimen was peripheral blood. The chain's CDR3 is CAWSAASGFTDTQYF. The DNA for the CDR3 is TGTGCCTGGAGCGCGGCTAGCGGGTTCACAGATACGCAGTATTTT.